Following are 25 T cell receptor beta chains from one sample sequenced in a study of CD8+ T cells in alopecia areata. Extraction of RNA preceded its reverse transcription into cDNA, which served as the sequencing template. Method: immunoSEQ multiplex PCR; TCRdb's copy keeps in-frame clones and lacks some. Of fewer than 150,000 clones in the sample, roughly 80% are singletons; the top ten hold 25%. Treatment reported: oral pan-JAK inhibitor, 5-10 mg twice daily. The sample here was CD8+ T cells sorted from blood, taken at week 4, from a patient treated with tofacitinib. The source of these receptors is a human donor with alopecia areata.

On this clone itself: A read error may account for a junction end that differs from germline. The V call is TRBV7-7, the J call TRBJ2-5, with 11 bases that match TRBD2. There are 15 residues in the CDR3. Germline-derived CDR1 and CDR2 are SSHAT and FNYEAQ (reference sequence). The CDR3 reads CASSLTSGRKETQYF. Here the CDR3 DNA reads TGTGCTAGCAGCTTAACTAGCGGGAGAAAAGAGACCCAGTACTTC.

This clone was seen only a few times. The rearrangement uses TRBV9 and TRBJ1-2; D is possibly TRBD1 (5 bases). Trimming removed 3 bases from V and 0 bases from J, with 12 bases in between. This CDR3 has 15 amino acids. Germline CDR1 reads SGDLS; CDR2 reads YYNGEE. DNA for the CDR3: TGTGCCAGCAGCGGCGAGGGACCCCCTAACTATGGCTACACCTTC. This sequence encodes CASSGEGPPNYGYTF.

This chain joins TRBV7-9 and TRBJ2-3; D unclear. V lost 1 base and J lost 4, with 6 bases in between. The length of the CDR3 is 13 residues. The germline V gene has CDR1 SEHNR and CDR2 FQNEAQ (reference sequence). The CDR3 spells CASSLVGADTQYF. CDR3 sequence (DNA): TGTGCCAGCAGCTTAGTTGGGGCAGATACGCAGTATTTT.

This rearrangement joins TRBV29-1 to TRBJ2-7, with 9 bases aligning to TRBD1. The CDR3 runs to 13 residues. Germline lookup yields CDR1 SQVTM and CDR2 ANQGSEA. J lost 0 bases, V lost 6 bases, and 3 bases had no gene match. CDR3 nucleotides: TGCAGCGTCAAGACAGGGGGCTCCTACGAGCAGTACTTC. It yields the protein CSVKTGGSYEQYF.

CDR3 in DNA: TGTGCCAGCAGTAGCGCAGAATACTACGAGCAGTACTTC. Translated: CASSSAEYYEQYF. This chain uses TRBV27 with TRBJ2-7; D gene ambiguous. This CDR3 contains 13 residues. The V and J ends lost 5 bases and 3 bases respectively, with 11 bases between them. Germline CDR1 MNHEY, CDR2 SMNVEV (reference sequence).

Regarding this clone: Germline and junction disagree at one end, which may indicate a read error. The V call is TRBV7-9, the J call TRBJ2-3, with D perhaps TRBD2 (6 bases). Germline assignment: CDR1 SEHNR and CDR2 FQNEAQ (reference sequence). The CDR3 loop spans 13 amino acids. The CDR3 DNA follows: TGTGCCGGCAGGGCCGGGGGTGCAGATACGCAGTATTTT. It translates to CAGRAGGADTQYF.

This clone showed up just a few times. The CDR3 protein is CASTTLVGDTYEQYF. The CDR3 coding sequence is TGTGCCAGCACCACCCTGGTCGGCGACACCTACGAGCAGTACTTC. The rearrangement links TRBV7-2 to TRBJ2-7; the D is unclear. The length of the CDR3 is 15 residues. The germline V gene encodes CDR1 SGHTA and CDR2 FQGNSA. Between the trimmed V and J ends, which lost 7 bases and 2 bases, there was a span of 18 bases.

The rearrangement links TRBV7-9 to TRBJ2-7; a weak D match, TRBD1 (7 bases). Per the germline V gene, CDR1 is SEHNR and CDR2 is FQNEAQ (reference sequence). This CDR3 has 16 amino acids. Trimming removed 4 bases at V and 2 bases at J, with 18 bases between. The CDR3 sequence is CASSSGAGTAPYEQYF. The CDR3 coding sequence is TGTGCCAGCAGCTCGGGAGCCGGGACAGCACCCTACGAGCAGTACTTC.

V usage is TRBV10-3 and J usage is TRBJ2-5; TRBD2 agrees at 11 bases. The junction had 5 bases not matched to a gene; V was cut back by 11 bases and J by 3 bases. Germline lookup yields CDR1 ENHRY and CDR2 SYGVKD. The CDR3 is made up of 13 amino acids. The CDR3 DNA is TGTGCCGCAACTAGCGGGGGAGAAGAGACCCAGTACTTC. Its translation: CAATSGGEETQYF.

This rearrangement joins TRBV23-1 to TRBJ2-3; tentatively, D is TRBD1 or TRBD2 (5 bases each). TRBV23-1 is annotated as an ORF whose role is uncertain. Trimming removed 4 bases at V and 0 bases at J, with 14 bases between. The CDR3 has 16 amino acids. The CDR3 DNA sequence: TGCGCCAGCAGTCGGGGGTGCGGGCGAAGCACAGATACGCAGTATTTT. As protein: CASSRGCGRSTDTQYF.

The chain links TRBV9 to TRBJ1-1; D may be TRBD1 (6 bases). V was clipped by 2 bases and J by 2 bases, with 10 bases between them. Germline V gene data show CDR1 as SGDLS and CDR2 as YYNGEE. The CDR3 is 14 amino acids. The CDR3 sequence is CASSVGDTNTEAFF. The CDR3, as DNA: TGTGCCAGCAGCGTGGGGGACACCAACACTGAAGCTTTCTTT.

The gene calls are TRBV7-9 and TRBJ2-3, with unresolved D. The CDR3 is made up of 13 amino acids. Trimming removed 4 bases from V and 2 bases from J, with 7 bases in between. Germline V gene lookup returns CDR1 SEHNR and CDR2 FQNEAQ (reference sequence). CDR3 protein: CASSYVITDTQYF. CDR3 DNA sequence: TGTGCCAGCAGCTACGTAATCACAGATACGCAGTATTTT.

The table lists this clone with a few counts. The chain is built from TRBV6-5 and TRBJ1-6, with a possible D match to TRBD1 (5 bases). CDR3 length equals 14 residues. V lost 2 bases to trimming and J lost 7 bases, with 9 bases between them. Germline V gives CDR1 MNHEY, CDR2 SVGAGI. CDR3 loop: CASSYGTGNSPLHF. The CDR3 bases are TGTGCCAGCAGTTACGGGACGGGGAATTCACCCCTCCACTTT.

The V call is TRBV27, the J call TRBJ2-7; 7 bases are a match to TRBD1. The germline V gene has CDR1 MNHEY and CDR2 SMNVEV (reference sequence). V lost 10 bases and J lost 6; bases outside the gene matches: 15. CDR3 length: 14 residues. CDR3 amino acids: CATSVGQTTGEQYF. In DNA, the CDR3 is TGTGCCACCTCGGTGGGACAGACTACGGGCGAGCAGTACTTC.

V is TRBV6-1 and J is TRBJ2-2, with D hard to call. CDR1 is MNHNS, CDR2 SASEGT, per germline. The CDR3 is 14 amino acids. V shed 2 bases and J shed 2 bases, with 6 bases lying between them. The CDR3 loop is CASSENPNTGELFF. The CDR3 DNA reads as TGTGCCAGCAGTGAAAATCCAAACACCGGGGAGCTGTTTTTT.

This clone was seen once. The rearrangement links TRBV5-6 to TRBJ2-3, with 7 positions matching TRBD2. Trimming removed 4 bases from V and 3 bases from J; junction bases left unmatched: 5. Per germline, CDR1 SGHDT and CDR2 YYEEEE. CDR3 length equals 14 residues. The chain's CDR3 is CASSPGLETDTQYF. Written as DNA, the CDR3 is TGTGCCAGCAGCCCTGGACTAGAAACAGATACGCAGTATTTT.

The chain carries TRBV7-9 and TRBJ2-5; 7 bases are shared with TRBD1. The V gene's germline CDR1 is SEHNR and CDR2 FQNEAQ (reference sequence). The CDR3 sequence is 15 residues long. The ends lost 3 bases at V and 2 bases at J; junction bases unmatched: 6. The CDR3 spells CASSFGQGDQETQYF. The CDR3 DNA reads TGTGCCAGCAGCTTCGGGCAGGGGGATCAAGAGACCCAGTACTTC.

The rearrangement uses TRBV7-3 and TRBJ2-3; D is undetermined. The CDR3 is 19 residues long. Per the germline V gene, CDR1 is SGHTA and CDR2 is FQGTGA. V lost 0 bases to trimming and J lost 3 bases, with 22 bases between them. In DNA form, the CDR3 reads TGTGCCAGCAGCTTAACGGGAACCGAAGGGATTAGTAGTACAGATACGCAGTATTTT. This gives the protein CASSLTGTEGISSTDTQYF.

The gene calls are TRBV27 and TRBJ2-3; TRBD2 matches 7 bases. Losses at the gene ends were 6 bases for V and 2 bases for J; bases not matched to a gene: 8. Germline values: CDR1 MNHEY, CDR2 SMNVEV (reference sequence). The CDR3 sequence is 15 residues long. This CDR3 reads CASSLWGGNTDTQYF. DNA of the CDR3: TGTGCCAGCAGCCTTTGGGGGGGAAACACAGATACGCAGTATTTT.

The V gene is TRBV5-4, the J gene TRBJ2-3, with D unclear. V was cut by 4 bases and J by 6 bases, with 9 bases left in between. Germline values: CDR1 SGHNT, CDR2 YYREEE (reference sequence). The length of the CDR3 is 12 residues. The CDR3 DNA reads TGTGCCAGCAGCCCCGGTACGGATACGCAGTATTTT. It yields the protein CASSPGTDTQYF.

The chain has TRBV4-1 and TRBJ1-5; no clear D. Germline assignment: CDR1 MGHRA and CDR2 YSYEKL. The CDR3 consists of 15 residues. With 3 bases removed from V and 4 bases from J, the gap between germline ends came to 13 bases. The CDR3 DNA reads TGCGCCAGCAGCCACTCTGGGGTCAGTAATCAGCCCCAGCATTTT. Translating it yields CASSHSGVSNQPQHF.

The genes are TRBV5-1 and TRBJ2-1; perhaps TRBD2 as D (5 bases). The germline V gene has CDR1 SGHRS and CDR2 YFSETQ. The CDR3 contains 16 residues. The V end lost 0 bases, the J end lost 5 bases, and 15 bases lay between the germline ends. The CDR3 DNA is TGCGCCAGCAGCTTGGAAGTGAGTGAGGGTCACAATGAGCAGTTCTTC. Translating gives CASSLEVSEGHNEQFF.

The CDR3 reads CASSQDRERGPEQFF. CDR3 coding DNA: TGCGCCAGCAGCCAAGATCGTGAGCGGGGGCCCGAGCAGTTCTTC. This chain connects TRBV4-1 to TRBJ2-1; TRBD2 agrees at 8 bases. This CDR3 has 15 amino acids. CDR1 MGHRA and CDR2 YSYEKL come from the germline V gene. The J segment lost 10 bases and the V segment lost 0 bases, leaving 8 bases of the junction unmatched.

CDR3 sequence (DNA): TGTGCCAGCATGATCTCAGCGGCAGAGACCCAGTACTTC. Translated, it gives CASMISAAETQYF. V usage is TRBV6-6 and J usage is TRBJ2-5, with D perhaps TRBD2 (5 bases). CDR1 and CDR2 from the germline V gene are MNHNY and SVGAGI (reference sequence). V was cut by 7 bases and J by 4 bases, with 13 bases left in between. This CDR3 contains 13 residues.

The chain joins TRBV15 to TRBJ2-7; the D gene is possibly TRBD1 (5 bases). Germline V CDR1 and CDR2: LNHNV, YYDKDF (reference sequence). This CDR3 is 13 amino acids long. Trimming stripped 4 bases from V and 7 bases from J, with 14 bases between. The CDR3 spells CATSTFPRQEQYF. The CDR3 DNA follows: TGTGCCACCAGCACCTTCCCCCGACAGGAGCAGTACTTC.